A single sample is the source of the 20 T cell receptor beta chains below, sequenced in a study of cytomegalovirus exposure and HLA in healthy donors (dated by TCRdb to 2017 to 2019). The protocol used for the library was the immunoSEQ multiplex PCR assay. The multiplex PCR relied on a mix of 60 forward primers for TCR Vbeta segments and 13 reverse primers for TCR Jbeta segments. Sourced from immuneACCESS, this table was stored by TCRdb with only in-frame sequences that have V and J called. A share of the clones is absent; for the studies checked, an unresolved V gene accounts for under half, and the remainder has no known explanation. The sample data list some 210,000 clones, and around 86% of these were observed just once. The top ten hold 1.3% of the sample. Sequenced material: PBMCs. Receptors originate from a man under 40 in good health and CMV-seronegative.

The V gene is TRBV4-1, the J gene TRBJ2-7; D gene ambiguous. The germline gives CDR1 MGHRA, CDR2 YSYEKL. The CDR3 runs 15 residues. V lost 0 bases and J lost 8, with 17 bases in between. CDR3 in DNA: TGCGCCAGCAGCCAAGATTTTGGCGCCAGGTCTAAGCAGTACTTC. Protein sequence: CASSQDFGARSKQYF.

The chain joins TRBV7-6 to TRBJ1-1; 7 positions match TRBD1. This CDR3 contains 14 residues. The V gene's germline CDR1 is SGHVS and CDR2 FNYEAQ. Trimming at V came to 4 bases and at J to 0 bases, leaving 2 bases not matched to a gene. CDR3 residues: CASSSDRLNTEAFF. Here the CDR3 DNA reads TGTGCCAGCAGCTCGGACAGGCTGAACACTGAAGCTTTCTTT.

V gene TRBV4-1 combines with J gene TRBJ1-5; D remains unclear. Germline lookup yields CDR1 MGHRA and CDR2 YSYEKL. The CDR3 is 15 amino acids. Trimming pared 0 bases from V and 7 bases from J, leaving 13 bases between. The CDR3 loop reads CASSQDGLLGQPQHF. CDR3 sequence (DNA): TGCGCCAGCAGCCAAGATGGACTGCTAGGCCAGCCCCAGCATTTT.

The CDR3 loop is CASSKQGGSTEAFF. In DNA, the CDR3 is TGTGCCAGCAGCAAACAGGGCGGGAGTACTGAAGCTTTCTTT. The chain has TRBV11-2 and TRBJ1-1, with D possibly TRBD1 on 6 matching bases. V gave up 5 bases and J gave up 5 bases, with 15 bases separating them. Germline V gives CDR1 SGHAT, CDR2 FQNNGV. The CDR3 spans 14 residues.

The rearrangement uses TRBV6-5 and TRBJ2-7; perhaps TRBD1 as D (6 bases). The CDR3 loop spans 14 amino acids. V lost 5 bases, J lost 2 bases, and 13 bases lay in between. Germline V CDR1 and CDR2: MNHEY, SVGAGI. For the CDR3, the DNA is TGTGCCAGCAGTACCCAGACAGGACCCTACGAGCAGTACTTC. This codes for CASSTQTGPYEQYF.

The chain carries TRBV5-1 and TRBJ2-7, with D perhaps matching TRBD1 (5 bases). The germline V and J ends were trimmed by 1 base and 1 base, with 6 bases remaining between them. CDR1 is SGHRS and CDR2 is YFSETQ in the germline V gene. The CDR3 sequence is 13 residues long. The CDR3 nucleotides are TGCGCCAGCAGCTTGAGACAGTCCTACGAGCAGTACTTC. Protein: CASSLRQSYEQYF.

The chain couples TRBV7-9 to TRBJ2-3; 12 bases match TRBD2. Germline V gene lookup returns CDR1 SEHNR and CDR2 FQNEAQ (reference sequence). Unmatched junction bases numbered 16, after V lost 4 bases and J lost 11 bases. The CDR3 runs to 17 residues. The CDR3 DNA is TGTGCCAGCAGCTCCTGGACTAGCGGGGACACCCGAATGTGGCAGTATTTT. Translated: CASSSWTSGDTRMWQYF.

This clone was counted once. This chain connects TRBV28 to TRBJ1-3, with a weak D call TRBD1 (5 bases). Trimming took 7 bases from V and 8 from J, leaving 9 bases between them. The CDR3 covers 11 residues. The germline V gene encodes CDR1 MDHEN and CDR2 SYDVKM. CDR3 nucleotides: TGTGCCAGCACACGGGGGGACACCATATATTTT. Protein product: CASTRGDTIYF.

The chain has TRBV28 and TRBJ2-3, with D perhaps TRBD2 (6 bases). CDR3 length equals 12 residues. V shed 5 bases and J shed 15 bases, with 18 bases lying between them. CDR1 and CDR2 (germline): MDHEN, SYDVKM. DNA for the CDR3: TGTGCCAGCAGTCGGGACTCGCATTCAGTCTATTTT. The encoded protein is CASSRDSHSVYF.

The chain uses TRBV4-1 and TRBJ2-1, with D possibly TRBD2 on 5 matching bases. The germline V gene has CDR1 MGHRA and CDR2 YSYEKL. This CDR3 spans 16 amino acids. The V end lost 1 base, the J end lost 2 bases, and 12 bases lay between the germline ends. CDR3 coding DNA: TGCGCCAGCAGCCAAGTACCCGGGGTTCCCTACAATGAGCAGTTCTTC. The encoded protein is CASSQVPGVPYNEQFF.

The chain couples TRBV28 to TRBJ2-7; 7 bases are shared with TRBD1. The CDR3 runs to 15 residues. Germline trimming cut 6 bases from V and 3 bases from J; bases unmatched to any gene: 11. The V gene's germline CDR1 is MDHEN and CDR2 SYDVKM. The DNA for the CDR3 is TGTGCCAGCAGCCTGACCGTCGGGACAGACTACGAGCAGTACTTC. Translating it yields CASSLTVGTDYEQYF.

The rearrangement links TRBV5-1 to TRBJ2-7; D remains unclear. V was clipped by 0 bases and J by 3 bases, with 7 bases between them. The CDR3 sequence is 13 residues long. The V gene's germline CDR1 is SGHRS and CDR2 YFSETQ. CDR3 nucleotide sequence: TGCGCCAGCAGCTTGGACCGCGACTACGAGCAGTACTTC. It specifies CASSLDRDYEQYF.

This chain joins TRBV7-2 and TRBJ1-1, with 7 bases aligning to TRBD1. V shed 3 bases and J 1 base; nucleotides not matched to a gene: 5. Germline-derived CDR1 and CDR2 are SGHTA and FQGNSA. This CDR3 is built from 15 residues. CDR3: CASSFTGDPNTEAFF. The CDR3 DNA is TGTGCCAGCAGCTTTACAGGGGATCCGAACACTGAAGCTTTCTTT.

This chain links TRBV28 with TRBJ2-7; tentatively, D is TRBD2 (5 bases). This CDR3 region has 13 residues. From germline, CDR1 is MDHEN and CDR2 SYDVKM. Trimming pared 5 bases from V and 1 base from J, leaving 9 bases between. DNA of the CDR3: TGTGCCAGCAGTCGGAGGTGGTCCTACGAGCAGTACTTC. It yields the protein CASSRRWSYEQYF.

The rearrangement links TRBV4-2 to TRBJ2-3; the match to TRBD2 covers 10 bases. The V and J ends lost 3 bases and 2 bases, in that order; junction bases with no gene match: 5. The CDR3 is made up of 16 amino acids. Looked up from germline, CDR1 is LGHNA and CDR2 is YNFKEQ. The CDR3 region is CASSQVSGGYTDTQYF. DNA for the CDR3: TGTGCCAGCAGCCAGGTTAGCGGGGGGTACACAGATACGCAGTATTTT.

The chain links TRBV10-3 to TRBJ2-1; 10 bases agree with TRBD2. This CDR3 contains 14 residues. Trimming cost V 3 bases and J 7 bases; bases outside gene matches: 3. Germline CDR1 is ENHRY and CDR2 is SYGVKD. The CDR3 region has the DNA TGTGCCATCAGTGATAGGACTAGCGGAAATGAGCAGTTCTTC. This encodes CAISDRTSGNEQFF.

The chain links TRBV15 to TRBJ1-5; D is perhaps TRBD1 (6 bases). From germline, CDR1 is LNHNV and CDR2 YYDKDF (reference sequence). The ends were cut back, 5 bases at V and 5 bases at J, with 10 bases in the middle. The CDR3 runs 13 residues. The CDR3 here is CATSETGDQPQHF. CDR3 in DNA: TGTGCCACCAGCGAGACAGGCGATCAGCCCCAGCATTTT.

V and J are TRBV6-6 and TRBJ2-2; TRBD2 is a possible D gene (5 bases). Trimming removed 2 bases at V and 2 bases at J, with 9 bases between. CDR1 is MNHNY, CDR2 SVGAGI, per germline (reference sequence). The CDR3 spans 15 residues. CDR3 protein: CASSYPAANTGELFF. The DNA for the CDR3 is TGTGCCAGCAGTTACCCAGCGGCCAACACCGGGGAGCTGTTTTTT.

This chain links TRBV28 with TRBJ1-1; perhaps TRBD1 as D (5 bases). This CDR3 has 14 residues. V lost 1 base and J lost 4, with 10 bases in between. The germline V gene has CDR1 MDHEN and CDR2 SYDVKM. The CDR3 nucleotides are TGTGCCAGCAGTTTATTGAGGAGGGGCACTGAAGCTTTCTTT. It translates to CASSLLRRGTEAFF.

The chain joins TRBV4-3 to TRBJ1-3; 9 positions match TRBD1. The junction had 4 bases not matched to a gene; V was cut back by 3 bases and J by 1 base. This CDR3 comprises 16 residues. The germline gives CDR1 LGHNA, CDR2 YSLEER. The CDR3 protein is CASSHLQGASGNTIYF. CDR3 DNA: TGCGCCAGCAGCCACTTACAGGGGGCTTCTGGAAACACCATATATTTT.